These T cell receptor beta chains were read from a single sample in a study of control samples from healthy donors and cancer patients. Libraries were prepared by immunoSEQ multiplex PCR; TCRdb keeps only in-frame clonotypes and omits some of them. The sample yields over 110,000 clones, approximately 86% seen once. The specimen sequenced was blood. These receptors all stem from a woman aged 25 to 39 in good health. Both conserved end residues are part of each CDR3. The order of the fields is D gene, CDR3 length, V gene, J gene, CDR3 protein, CDR3 DNA. D genes are given only for firm matches.

TRBD1	13	TRBV18	TRBJ1-2	CASSPGQGAGYTF	TGTGCCAGCTCACCTGGACAGGGGGCCGGCTACACCTTC
TRBD1	14	TRBV5-4	TRBJ1-1	CASSPETGRTEAFF	TGTGCCAGCAGCCCTGAGACAGGGCGCACTGAAGCTTTCTTT
NA	13	TRBV2	TRBJ2-3	CASTPAPIDTQYF	TGTGCCAGCACTCCGGCCCCGATAGATACGCAGTATTTT
NA	13	TRBV6-5	TRBJ1-3	CASSYSYGNTIYF	TGTGCCAGCAGTTACTCGTATGGAAACACCATATATTTT
NA	14	TRBV30	TRBJ1-2	CAWSPGHTNYGYTF	TGTGCCTGGAGTCCGGGACACACTAACTATGGCTACACCTTC
TRBD2	16	TRBV3-1/TRBV3-2	TRBJ2-1	CASSQEGGTIQGEQFF	TGTGCCAGCAGCCAAGAGGGGGGGACTATTCAAGGTGAGCAGTTCTTC
TRBD1	14	TRBV6-4	TRBJ2-5	CASSEGRGQETQYF	TGTGCCAGCAGTGAGGGCAGGGGGCAAGAGACCCAGTACTTC
TRBD2	15	TRBV11-2	TRBJ2-3	CASRGIAGGADTQYF	TGTGCCAGCAGAGGGATAGCGGGAGGGGCAGATACGCAGTATTTT
NA	17	TRBV27	TRBJ1-5	CASSPSIQWGGGQPQHF	TGTGCCAGCAGTCCATCGATACAATGGGGAGGGGGTCAGCCCCAGCATTTT
NA	17	TRBV5-8	TRBJ1-4	CASSLGNRRAGGEKLFF	TGTGCCAGCAGCTTGGGTAATAGACGGGCGGGCGGAGAAAAACTGTTTTTT
NA	14	TRBV25-1	TRBJ1-2	CASRDAGANYGYTF	TGTGCCAGCAGGGACGCGGGAGCTAACTATGGCTACACCTTC
TRBD1	14	TRBV6-5	TRBJ2-4	CASSYSRQGAVQYF	TGTGCCAGCAGTTACTCTAGGCAGGGGGCGGTTCAGTACTTC
TRBD2	15	TRBV9	TRBJ2-2	CASSALAVNTGELFF	TGTGCCAGCAGCGCCCTAGCGGTGAACACCGGGGAGCTGTTTTTT
TRBD2	15	TRBV25-1	TRBJ2-7	CASSDRTSGSYEQYF	TGTGCCAGCAGTGACCGGACTAGCGGGAGCTACGAGCAGTACTTC
NA	15	TRBV2	TRBJ1-6	CASKGRAPNNSPLHF	TGTGCCAGCAAGGGTCGGGCACCGAATAATTCACCCCTCCACTTT